These 2 T cell receptor beta chains were sequenced from one sample in a study of technical replicates of blood from several donors. TCRdb keeps only in-frame clones here, not all; method: immunoSEQ multiplex PCR. The sample contains 60,000 to 65,000 clones, more than 85% of which appear only once. The source material was PBMCs. These receptors were collected from a human donor in good health. Some clones in this sample may be carry-over from other donors' samples.

The chain recombines TRBV10-3 with TRBJ2-2; the D is unclear. The CDR3 runs to 13 residues. Trimming cost V 8 bases and J 3 bases, with 10 bases left between them. The germline CDR1 and CDR2 sequences are ENHRY and SYGVKD. The DNA of the CDR3 is TGTGCCATCTCACTATCAGACACCGGGGAGCTGTTTTTT. Its translation: CAISLSDTGELFF.

This chain links TRBV5-1 with TRBJ1-1, with D unresolved. The CDR3 loop spans 15 amino acids. Trimming took off 0 bases at V and 3 bases at J, with 12 bases between the two ends. Germline CDR1 reads SGHRS; CDR2 reads YFSETQ. CDR3 DNA sequence: TGCGCCAGCAGCTTGGCCGGGAATTTGGACACTGAAGCTTTCTTT. The encoded protein is CASSLAGNLDTEAFF.